The source of this T cell receptor (beta chain) is a study of T-cell reconstitution after alpha-beta-depleted transplantation in children. The study, taken as a whole, reports: Several patients had high TCRbeta diversity at day 60; it came from surviving recipient T cells and thymic progenitors. Alpha-beta T cells about two months after transplant reportedly derived from several hundred expanded graft clones.

Preparation of the TCRbeta library involved a method that used unique molecular identifiers. TCRdb redid the calling of the PCR reads with MiXCR, one entry per CDR3 protein. The sample has about 110,000 distinct CDR3 sequences; 10% are singletons. As concerns this clonotype: Its antigen is unidentified.

The ends lost 2 bases at V and 10 bases at J; junction bases unmatched: 12. This CDR3 comprises 14 residues. Germline loops: CDR1 SGDLS, CDR2 YYNGEE. V and J are TRBV9 and TRBJ2-7; 7 nucleotides align to TRBD2. Source: PBMCs, taken before TCRalphabeta/CD19-depleted stem cell transplant. The clonotype was recovered from a boy aged 2 to 9 with acute lymphoblastic leukemia, due to receive a stem cell transplant. CDR3 coding DNA: TGTGCCAGCAGCGTCCGGGAGGACCGCGGCGACCAGTACTTC. Residues: CASSVREDRGDQYF.